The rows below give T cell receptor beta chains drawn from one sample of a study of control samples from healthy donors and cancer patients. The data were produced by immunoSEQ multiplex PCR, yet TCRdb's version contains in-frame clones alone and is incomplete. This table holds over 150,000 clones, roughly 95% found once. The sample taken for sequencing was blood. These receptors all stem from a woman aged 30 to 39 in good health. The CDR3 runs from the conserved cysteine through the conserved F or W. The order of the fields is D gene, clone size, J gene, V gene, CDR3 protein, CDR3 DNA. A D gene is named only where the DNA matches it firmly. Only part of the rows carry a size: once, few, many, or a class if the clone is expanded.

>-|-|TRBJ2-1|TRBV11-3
CASSRGARGYNEQFF
TGTGCCAGCAGCCGCGGGGCCAGGGGCTACAATGAGCAGTTCTTC
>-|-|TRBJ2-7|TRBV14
CASSHLSTPEQYF
TGTGCCAGCAGCCACCTTTCAACACCCGAGCAGTACTTC
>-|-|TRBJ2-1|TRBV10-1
CASSEQPGNEQFF
TGCGCCAGCAGTGAACAGCCGGGAAATGAGCAGTTCTTC
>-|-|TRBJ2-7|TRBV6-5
CASSPGDSHEQYF
TGTGCCAGCAGCCCGGGGGACAGTCACGAGCAGTACTTC
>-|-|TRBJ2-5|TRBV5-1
CASSITGPQETQYF
TGCGCCAGCAGCATAACCGGACCCCAAGAGACCCAGTACTTC
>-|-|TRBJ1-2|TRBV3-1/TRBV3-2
CASSRGGGLGYGYTF
TGTGCCAGCAGCCGTGGGGGGGGGCTCGGCTATGGCTACACCTTC
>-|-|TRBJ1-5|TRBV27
CASSLSPGPASAAQHF
TGTGCCAGCAGTTTATCGCCAGGGCCGGCCTCGGCAGCCCAGCATTTT
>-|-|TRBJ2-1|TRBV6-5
CASPGPYNEQFF
TGTGCCAGCCCGGGCCCCTACAATGAGCAGTTCTTC
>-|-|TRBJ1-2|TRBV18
CASSPDSNYGYTF
TGTGCCAGCTCACCGGACAGTAACTATGGCTACACCTTC
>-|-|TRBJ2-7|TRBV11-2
CASSERRRYEQYF
TGTGCCAGCAGTGAACGGCGGAGGTACGAGCAGTACTTC
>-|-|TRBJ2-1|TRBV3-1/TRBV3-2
CASSQAGTGGYRQFF
TGTGCCAGCAGCCAAGCCGGGACTGGGGGTTATCGGCAGTTCTTC
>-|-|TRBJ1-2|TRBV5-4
CASSFPAGVNYGYTF
TGTGCCAGCAGCTTCCCCGCGGGGGTGAACTATGGCTACACCTTC
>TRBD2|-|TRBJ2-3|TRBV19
CASSIFFGGGRTDTQYF
TGTGCCAGTAGTATTTTTTTCGGCGGGGGGAGGACAGATACGCAGTATTTT
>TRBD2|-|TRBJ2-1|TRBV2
CASTKSAGDYNEQFF
TGTGCCAGCACCAAGTCAGCGGGAGACTACAATGAGCAGTTCTTC
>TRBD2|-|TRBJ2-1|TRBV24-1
CATSDLRAGGHYNEQFF
TGTGCCACCAGTGATTTACGAGCGGGAGGTCACTACAATGAGCAGTTCTTC
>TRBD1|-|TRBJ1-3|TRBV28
CASKIGDRGPSGNTIYF
TGTGCCAGCAAAATAGGAGACAGGGGGCCCTCTGGAAACACCATATATTTT
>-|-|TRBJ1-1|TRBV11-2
CASSWGNSNTEAFF
TGTGCCAGCAGCTGGGGCAACTCGAACACTGAAGCTTTCTTT
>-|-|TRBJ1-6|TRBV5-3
CARSLDPGPYNSPLHF
TGTGCCAGAAGCTTGGACCCGGGACCTTATAATTCACCCCTCCACTTT
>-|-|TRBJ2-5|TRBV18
CASSPIHSVGETQYF
TGTGCCAGCTCACCTATCCATTCGGTAGGAGAGACCCAGTACTTC
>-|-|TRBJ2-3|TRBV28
CASSQLAVTDTQYF
TGTGCCAGCAGTCAATTAGCGGTCACAGATACGCAGTATTTT
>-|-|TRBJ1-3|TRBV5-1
CASRELGNTIYF
TGCGCCAGCAGGGAGTTGGGAAACACCATATATTTT
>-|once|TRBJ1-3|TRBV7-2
CASSFSFAGNTIYF
TGTGCCAGCAGCTTCTCCTTTGCCGGAAACACCATATATTTT
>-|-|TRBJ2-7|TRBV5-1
CASSFTGQTNYEQYF
TGCGCCAGCAGCTTCACAGGACAGACTAACTACGAGCAGTACTTC
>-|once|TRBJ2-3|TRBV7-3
CASSLISSSDTQYF
TGTGCCAGCAGCTTAATTAGTTCGAGCGATACGCAGTATTTT
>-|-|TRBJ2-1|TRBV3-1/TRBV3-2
CASSRKSEQFF
TGTGCCAGCAGCCGCAAAAGTGAGCAGTTCTTC
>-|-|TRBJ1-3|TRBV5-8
CASSLRPSDRWPSGNTIYF
TGTGCCAGCAGCTTGAGGCCATCTGACCGCTGGCCATCCGGAAACACCATATATTTT
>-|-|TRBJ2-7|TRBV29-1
CSVALATPEQYF
TGCAGCGTTGCCTTAGCGACCCCCGAGCAGTACTTC
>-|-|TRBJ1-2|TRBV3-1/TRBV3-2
CASSQVVLNGYTF
TGTGCCAGCAGCCAAGTTGTACTAAATGGCTACACCTTC
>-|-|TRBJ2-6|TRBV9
CASSSGSHSGANVLTF
TGTGCCAGCAGTTCAGGCTCACACTCTGGGGCCAACGTCCTGACTTTC
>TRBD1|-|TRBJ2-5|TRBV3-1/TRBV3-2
CASSQAPGQQETQYF
TGTGCCAGCAGCCAAGCGCCGGGACAGCAAGAGACCCAGTACTTC
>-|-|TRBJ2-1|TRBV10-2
CATRSGEQFF
TGCGCCACCCGTAGTGGTGAGCAGTTCTTC
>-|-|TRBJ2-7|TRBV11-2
CASSLEDGSYEQYF
TGTGCCAGCAGCTTAGAAGATGGCTCCTACGAGCAGTACTTC
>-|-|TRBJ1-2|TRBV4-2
CASSQEGAWAENYGYTF
TGTGCCAGCAGCCAAGAAGGGGCTTGGGCGGAGAACTATGGCTACACCTTC
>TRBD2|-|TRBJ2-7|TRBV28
CASRHTAGGTYEQYF
TGTGCCAGCAGACATACAGCGGGAGGGACCTACGAGCAGTACTTC
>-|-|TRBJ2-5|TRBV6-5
CASSDQGSETQYF
TGTGCCAGCAGCGATCAGGGTTCTGAGACCCAGTACTTC
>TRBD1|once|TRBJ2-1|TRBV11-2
CASSSVQGASYNEQFF
TGTGCCAGCAGCTCTGTACAGGGGGCCTCCTACAATGAGCAGTTCTTC
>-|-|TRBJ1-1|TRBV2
CASLRRRGGTEAFF
TGTGCCAGCCTTAGGCGGAGGGGGGGCACTGAAGCTTTCTTT
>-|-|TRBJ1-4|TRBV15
CATSRDDKASEKLFF
TGTGCCACCAGCAGAGACGACAAGGCGAGCGAAAAACTGTTTTTT
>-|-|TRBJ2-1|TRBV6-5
CASSLPVNSYNEQFF
TGTGCCAGCAGCCTTCCAGTAAACTCCTACAATGAGCAGTTCTTC
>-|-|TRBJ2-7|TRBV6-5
CASSYSGGSYEQYF
TGTGCCAGCAGTTACTCCGGCGGGTCCTACGAGCAGTACTTC
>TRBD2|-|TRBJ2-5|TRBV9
CASSVGPAGTGTQYF
TGTGCCAGCAGCGTAGGGCCAGCGGGGACTGGGACCCAGTACTTC
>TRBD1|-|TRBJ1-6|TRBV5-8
CASSLDVGQGDSPLHF
TGTGCCAGCAGCTTGGATGTGGGACAGGGGGATTCACCCCTCCACTTT
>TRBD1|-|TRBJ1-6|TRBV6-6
CASSSHGTGVNSPLHF
TGTGCCAGCAGCTCACATGGGACAGGAGTGAATTCACCCCTCCACTTT
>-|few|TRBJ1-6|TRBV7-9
CASSFSARGSPLHF
TGTGCCAGCAGCTTTTCGGCCAGGGGTTCACCCCTCCACTTT
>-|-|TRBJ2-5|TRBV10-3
CAISESAGAEETQYF
TGTGCCATCAGTGAGTCGGCGGGGGCAGAAGAGACCCAGTACTTC
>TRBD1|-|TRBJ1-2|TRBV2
CASRGQQGSFYGYTF
TGTGCCAGCAGGGGACAGCAAGGGAGTTTCTATGGCTACACCTTC
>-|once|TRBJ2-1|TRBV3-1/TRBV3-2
CASSPRLVSYNEQFF
TGTGCCAGCAGCCCACGACTAGTCTCCTACAATGAGCAGTTCTTC
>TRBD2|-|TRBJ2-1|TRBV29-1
CSVATSGLYNEQFF
TGCAGCGTTGCGACTAGCGGACTCTACAATGAGCAGTTCTTC
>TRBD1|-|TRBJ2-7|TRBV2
CASLRDRGAYEQYF
TGTGCCAGCCTTCGGGACAGGGGGGCCTACGAGCAGTACTTC
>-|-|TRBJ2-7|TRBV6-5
CASSRTGSFYEQYF
TGTGCCAGTAGTAGAACAGGGTCATTCTACGAGCAGTACTTC
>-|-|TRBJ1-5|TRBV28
CASSSTIGSSNQPQHF
TGTGCCAGCAGTTCCACTATTGGGAGTAGCAATCAGCCCCAGCATTTT
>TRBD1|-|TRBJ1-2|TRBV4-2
CASSQAFGQDHGYTF
TGTGCCAGCAGCCAAGCTTTCGGACAGGATCATGGCTACACCTTC
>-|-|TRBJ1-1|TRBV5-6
CASSSTGLGVETEAFF
TGTGCCAGCAGCTCAACAGGACTGGGGGTTGAGACTGAAGCTTTCTTT
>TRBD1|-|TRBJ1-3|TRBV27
CASSFAGQPGNTIYF
TGTGCCAGCAGTTTTGCGGGACAGCCTGGAAACACCATATATTTT
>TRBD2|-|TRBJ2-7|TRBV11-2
CASSEGGLAGPTYEQYF
TGTGCCAGCAGCGAAGGAGGTCTAGCGGGACCGACCTACGAGCAGTACTTC
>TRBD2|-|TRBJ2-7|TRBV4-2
CASSQEGTSRDYEQYF
TGTGCCAGCAGCCAAGAGGGGACTAGTCGTGACTACGAGCAGTACTTC